This passage covers 3 T cell receptor beta chains from one sample sequenced in a study of T cell responses to AZD1222 COVID-19 vaccine. TCRdb's copy holds only in-frame clones and misses some; the assay was immunoSEQ multiplex PCR. The data contain 95,000 to 130,000 clones, 92% of them singletons. Specimen: peripheral blood, collected 28 days after the second AZD1222 dose. The receptor set was obtained from an adult who received the AZD1222 COVID-19 vaccine.

This clone was seen a few times. The chain couples TRBV9 to TRBJ1-2; D not certain. Germline assignment: CDR1 SGDLS and CDR2 YYNGEE. The CDR3 runs 14 residues. Trimming took 4 bases from V and 0 from J, leaving 10 bases between them. The CDR3 loop is CASSPKTANYGYTF. The CDR3 nucleotides read TGTGCCAGCAGCCCTAAGACGGCTAACTATGGCTACACCTTC.

This chain joins TRBV7-6 and TRBJ1-3; 9 nucleotides align to TRBD1. CDR1 is SGHVS and CDR2 is FNYEAQ in the germline V gene. Losses at the gene ends were 1 base for V and 3 bases for J; bases not matched to a gene: 4. The CDR3 has 16 amino acids. The CDR3 protein is CASSLGGQGRGNTIYF. CDR3 nucleotides: TGTGCCAGCAGCTTAGGGGGACAGGGTCGTGGAAACACCATATATTTT.

The chain links TRBV6-1 to TRBJ1-2; D uncertain. CDR3 length: 15 amino acids. Trimming shortened V by 2 bases and J by 3 bases, and 13 bases separated the two germline ends. Germline assignment: CDR1 MNHNS and CDR2 SASEGT. CDR3 DNA sequence: TGTGCCAGCAGTGAAAGTCTGGGATTCTACTATGGCTACACCTTC. Amino acid sequence: CASSESLGFYYGYTF.